This T cell receptor (beta chain) was observed in a study of spatial heterogeneity in lung cancer. Study results and limitations: Counts of expanded intratumoral alpha and beta TCRs tracked tumor mutation counts.

This clonotype was recorded many times. Antigen unknown. V lost 6 bases and J 6 bases, leaving 15 bases between the germline ends. This CDR3 has 13 residues. Germline V gives CDR1 MNHEY, CDR2 SVGEGT. Time point meaning: sample taken at primary tumor resection. Using its own MiXCR run on the 5' RACE reads, TCRdb lists one record per CDR3 protein. Of 20,000 to 25,000 distinct CDR3 sequences in the sample, about a sixth are singletons; the top ten hold 25% to 40%. This sample comprised lung tumor tissue, obtained at surgery. V is TRBV6-2 or TRBV6-3 and J is TRBJ2-7; D is possibly TRBD1 or TRBD2 (5 bases each). The source is a female donor with early-stage non-small cell lung cancer. For the CDR3, the DNA is TGTGCCAGCAGCCTCGCCTCGGGGCTCGAGCAGTACTTC. Translation gives CASSLASGLEQYF.